Shown below are 22 T cell receptor beta chains from a single sample sequenced in a study of blood T cell repertoires in COVID-19. TCRdb's copy holds only in-frame clones and misses some; the assay was immunoSEQ multiplex PCR. The data contain 180,000 or so clones, 80% to 90% of them singletons. Sequenced material: peripheral blood. These receptors originate from a woman in her sixties with COVID-19, enrolled during active disease.

This chain connects TRBV10-3 to TRBJ1-1; TRBD1 agrees at 7 bases. CDR1 and CDR2 from the germline V gene are ENHRY and SYGVKD. V trimming: 4 bases; J trimming: 1 base; junction bases outside the gene matches: 6. CDR3 length: 15 residues. CDR3 in DNA: TGTGCCATCAGTGCTGCTAGGGACAGGAACACTGAAGCTTTCTTT. Translated, it gives CAISAARDRNTEAFF.

This chain links TRBV2 with TRBJ1-2; 7 bases fit TRBD1. The CDR3 has 14 amino acids. V lost 6 bases and J lost 4; bases outside the gene matches: 8. Germline CDR1 and CDR2: SNHLY and FYNNEI. The CDR3 DNA reads as TGTGCCAGCAGCGGCGGACAGGTTCTCTATGGCTACACCTTC. It encodes CASSGGQVLYGYTF.

This clone occurred once. The genes are TRBV7-9 and TRBJ2-7; TRBD1 might be the D (5 bases). The CDR3 runs 15 residues. CDR1 and CDR2 (germline): SEHNR, FQNEAQ (reference sequence). V was pared by 4 bases and J by 6 bases, with 19 bases between. The CDR3 coding sequence is TGTGCCAGCAGCTGGGGTCGTCAGGGTCGAGGCGAGCAGTACTTC. Translation: CASSWGRQGRGEQYF.

This clone has only one observation. The V call is TRBV7-3, the J call TRBJ2-2; TRBD1 agrees at 11 bases. V was pared by 1 base and J by 6 bases, with 1 base of the junction left unmatched. The CDR3 runs 15 residues. Germline-derived CDR1 and CDR2 are SGHTA and FQGTGA. The CDR3 loop reads CASSLKGQGAGELFF. CDR3 sequence (DNA): TGTGCCAGCAGCTTAAAGGGACAGGGGGCCGGGGAGCTGTTTTTT.

CDR3 loop: CASSPHLAAPRYEQFF. The DNA for the CDR3 is TGTGCCAGCAGTCCCCACCTAGCGGCCCCGAGGTATGAGCAGTTCTTC. The chain recombines TRBV28 with TRBJ2-1, with 7 bases lining up with TRBD2. Germline CDR1 MDHEN, CDR2 SYDVKM. This CDR3 spans 16 amino acids. V lost 5 bases and J lost 8; bases outside the gene matches: 15. Together with reference TRBV28 and TRBJ2-1, the CDR3 gives the full variable domain: DVKVTQSSRYLVKRTGEKVFLECVQDMDHENMFWYRQDPGLGLRLIYFSYDVKMKEKGDIPEGYSVSREKKERFSLILESASTNQTSMYLCASSPHLAAPRYEQFFGPGTRLTVL.

The V and J genes are TRBV3-1 (or the pseudogene TRBV3-2) and TRBJ2-1; 7 bases align to TRBD1. Germline V gene lookup returns CDR1 LGHDT and CDR2 YNNKEL (reference sequence). The CDR3 runs 15 residues. J was trimmed by 5 bases and V by 4 bases; bases with no gene match: 8. CDR3 bases: TGTGCCAGCAGCCGTCCGGGACAGTTAGACAATGAGCAGTTCTTC. Translating gives CASSRPGQLDNEQFF.

This chain uses TRBV14 with TRBJ2-2; 9 bases map to TRBD1. V gave up 3 bases and J gave up 2 bases; unmatched junction bases: 4. The CDR3 covers 16 residues. Germline CDR1 is SGHDN and CDR2 is FVKESK. The CDR3 sequence is CASSHRTGVNTGELFF. The DNA for the CDR3 is TGTGCCAGCAGCCATCGGACAGGGGTTAACACCGGGGAGCTGTTTTTT.

The chain uses TRBV12-3 or TRBV12-4 and TRBJ1-2; D ambiguous. Trimming stripped 6 bases from V and 8 bases from J, with 16 bases between. This CDR3 contains 13 residues. CDR3 in DNA: TGTGCCAGCAGCCGGAAGGTCGCCGGGGGCTACACCTTC. This sequence encodes CASSRKVAGGYTF.

The chain employs TRBV7-6 and TRBJ1-5, with D uncertain. The germline CDR1 and CDR2 sequences are SGHVS and FNYEAQ. V lost 1 base and J lost 3, with 10 bases in between. The CDR3 totals 15 residues. CDR3 residues: CASSLEEGPNQPQHF. Written as DNA, the CDR3 is TGTGCCAGCAGCTTAGAGGAGGGTCCCAATCAGCCCCAGCATTTT.

The chain links TRBV7-2 to TRBJ1-5, with a tentative D call TRBD1 (5 bases). CDR1 and CDR2 (germline): SGHTA, FQGNSA. The CDR3 length is 13 residues. Trimming left V 7 bases short and J 7 bases short, with 14 bases between. The CDR3 here is CASTLGRGQPQHF. CDR3 DNA sequence: TGTGCCAGCACCCTAGGGAGGGGCCAGCCCCAGCATTTT.

This clone has just one count. The chain is built from TRBV3-1 (or the pseudogene TRBV3-2) and TRBJ1-2; 10 nucleotides agree with TRBD1. The germline V gene encodes CDR1 LGHDT and CDR2 YNNKEL (reference sequence). V shed 4 bases and J 7 bases; nucleotides not matched to a gene: 9. This CDR3 is 15 amino acids long. This CDR3 reads CASSPWGQGSAGYTF. CDR3 bases: TGTGCCAGCAGCCCGTGGGGACAGGGGTCGGCTGGCTACACCTTC.

The chain employs TRBV6-2 or TRBV6-3 and TRBJ2-7; TRBD2 aligns across 13 bases. With V trimmed by 5 bases and J by 3 bases, 7 bases remained unmatched. Germline values: CDR1 MNHEY, CDR2 SVGEGT. The CDR3 is 16 residues long. CDR3 protein: CASSGRTSGRYYEQYF. In nucleotides, the CDR3 is TGTGCCAGCAGTGGCCGGACTAGCGGGAGATACTACGAGCAGTACTTC.

The chain is built from TRBV18 and TRBJ2-7; 10 bases agree with TRBD1. CDR1 KGHSH and CDR2 LQKENI come from the germline V gene. Trimming took 3 bases from V and 5 from J; bases not matched to a gene: 10. CDR3 length equals 16 residues. The CDR3 region is CASSPNPTGGIDEQYF. The DNA of the CDR3 is TGTGCCAGCTCACCCAACCCGACAGGGGGCATAGACGAGCAGTACTTC.

The gene calls are TRBV11-3 and TRBJ2-2; 13 bases match TRBD2. V lost 1 base to trimming and J lost 3 bases; unmatched junction nucleotides: 8. From germline, CDR1 is SGHNT and CDR2 YENEEA. CDR3 length equals 19 residues. In DNA, the CDR3 is TGTGCCAGCAGCTTAGGACTAGCGGGAGGCTGGGGATACACCGGGGAGCTGTTTTTT. Amino acids: CASSLGLAGGWGYTGELFF.

The chain is built from TRBV19 and TRBJ2-3; no firm D call. Per germline, CDR1 LNHDA and CDR2 SQIVND (reference sequence). CDR3 length equals 13 residues. Trimming stripped 3 bases from V and 1 base from J, with 5 bases between. For the CDR3, the DNA is TGTGCCAGTAGTATCCTCGGCACAGATACGCAGTATTTT. It is translated as CASSILGTDTQYF.

A single count supports this clone. The V and J genes are TRBV19 and TRBJ2-7; D is perhaps TRBD1 (6 bases). In germline, CDR1 is LNHDA, CDR2 SQIVND (reference sequence). The V end lost 6 bases, the J end lost 6 bases, and 15 bases lay between the germline ends. This CDR3 spans 13 amino acids. This chain's CDR3 is CASRPHARGEQYF. The CDR3 nucleotides read TGTGCCAGTAGGCCTCACGCCAGGGGCGAGCAGTACTTC.

This sequence joins TRBV30 and TRBJ1-4; tentatively, D is TRBD1 (5 bases). The CDR3 spans 15 residues. The V and J ends lost 0 bases and 8 bases respectively, with 16 bases between them. The V gene's germline CDR1 is GTSNPN and CDR2 SVGIG (reference sequence). The CDR3, as DNA: TGTGCCTGGAGTGTAAGGGGCAGCCGACGGGAAAAACTGTTTTTT. Encoded protein: CAWSVRGSRREKLFF.

The chain employs TRBV28 and TRBJ2-7; 13 bases are shared with TRBD2. Germline CDR1 and CDR2: MDHEN and SYDVKM. The J segment lost 6 bases and the V segment lost 1 base, leaving 9 bases of the junction unmatched. There are 17 residues in the CDR3. The CDR3 region has the DNA TGTGCCAGCAGTTTATTGGGGGGACTAGCGGGATCGGGCGAGCAGTACTTC. Protein product: CASSLLGGLAGSGEQYF.

This clone has more than one count but fewer than ten. The V gene is TRBV19, the J gene TRBJ1-5, with a tentative D call TRBD1 (6 bases). CDR1 is LNHDA and CDR2 is SQIVND in the germline V gene (reference sequence). The V and J ends lost 7 bases and 0 bases respectively, with 13 bases between them. The CDR3 sequence is 15 residues long. DNA of the CDR3: TGTGCCAGTATGAATCAGGGACATAGCAATCAGCCCCAGCATTTT. Its translation: CASMNQGHSNQPQHF.

This chain uses TRBV11-3 with TRBJ2-7; D unresolved. Germline assignment: CDR1 SGHNT and CDR2 YENEEA. This CDR3 is built from 13 residues. Deletions cut 5 bases from V and 3 bases from J, with 11 bases between. The DNA of the CDR3 is TGTGCCAGCAGCAAAAATCTCGGCTACGAGCAGTACTTC. Translating gives CASSKNLGYEQYF.

The V gene is TRBV7-6, the J gene TRBJ2-1; the match to TRBD2 covers 9 bases. The CDR3 covers 17 residues. Per the germline V gene, CDR1 is SGHVS and CDR2 is FNYEAQ. V shed 1 base, J shed 1 base, and the junction held 5 bases outside the gene matches. The chain's CDR3 is CASSLGLAGESYNEQFF. As DNA, the CDR3 is TGTGCCAGCAGCTTAGGATTAGCGGGAGAATCCTACAATGAGCAGTTCTTC. Filled out from reference TRBV7-6 and TRBJ2-1, the complete variable domain reads GAGVSQSPRYKVTKRGQDVALRCDPISGHVSLYWYRQALGQGPEFLTYFNYEAQQDKSGLPNDRFSAERPEGSISTLTIQRTEQRDSAMYRCASSLGLAGESYNEQFFGPGTRLTVL.

A few counts support this clone. The chain recombines TRBV19 with TRBJ1-2, with 11 nucleotides matching TRBD1. V trimming: 4 bases; J trimming: 5 bases; junction bases outside the gene matches: 3. Germline values: CDR1 LNHDA, CDR2 SQIVND (reference sequence). This CDR3 has 14 amino acids. The CDR3 loop reads CASSTDRGLYGYTF. DNA for the CDR3: TGTGCCAGTAGTACGGACAGGGGGCTTTATGGCTACACCTTC.